The rows below give T cell receptor beta chains drawn from one sample of a study of T cell responses to AZD1222 COVID-19 vaccine. Assay used: immunoSEQ multiplex PCR; TCRdb lists only in-frame clones, some missing. The table has approximately 150,000 clones, around 88% seen once. The input for sequencing was peripheral blood, taken on day 0 of MenACWY control vaccination. The source of these receptors is an adult in good health. Each CDR3 is given with its conserved first and last residue. The order of the fields is clone size, V gene, D gene, CDR3 length, J gene, CDR3 protein, CDR3 DNA. D genes are given only for firm matches. Only some rows state a clone size, as once, few, many or a class for expanded clones.

-,TRBV2,TRBD1,15,TRBJ2-7,CASSPGTGVHYEQYF,TGTGCCAGCAGTCCCGGGACAGGGGTCCACTACGAGCAGTACTTC
few,TRBV29-1,-,12,TRBJ1-5,CSVPGEGRAQHF,TGCAGCGTTCCCGGGGAAGGGCGGGCCCAGCATTTT
-,TRBV19,-,13,TRBJ1-1,CASGGLLDTEAFF,TGTGCCAGTGGGGGCCTCCTCGACACTGAAGCTTTCTTT
-,TRBV25-1,TRBD1,17,TRBJ2-2,CASSELSGTADTGELFF,TGTGCCAGCAGCGAGCTTTCTGGGACAGCTGACACCGGGGAGCTGTTTTTT
-,TRBV2,-,12,TRBJ2-1,CASSDAGLSSFF,TGTGCCAGCAGTGATGCCGGTTTATCGTCGTTCTTC
-,TRBV4-3,-,17,TRBJ2-3,CASSQDSVGPSTDTQYF,TGCGCCAGCAGCCAAGATTCCGTCGGACCTAGCACAGATACGCAGTATTTT
-,TRBV15,-,15,TRBJ2-1,CATSRDGASSNEQFF,TGTGCCACCAGCAGAGATGGGGCCTCCTCCAATGAGCAGTTCTTC
few,TRBV7-3,-,14,TRBJ1-1,CASSLTPMNTEAFF,TGTGCCAGCAGCCTGACCCCCATGAACACTGAAGCTTTCTTT
-,TRBV6-5,TRBD1,15,TRBJ1-4,CASRKDRGGYEKLFF,TGTGCCAGCAGAAAAGACAGGGGAGGTTATGAAAAACTGTTTTTT
-,TRBV24-1,-,15,TRBJ1-5,CATSGAGGGNQPQHF,TGTGCCACCAGTGGAGCGGGGGGGGGCAATCAGCCCCAGCATTTT
-,TRBV11-2,-,15,TRBJ1-2,CASSFGTPGAYGYTF,TGTGCCAGCAGCTTTGGTACACCGGGGGCGTATGGCTACACCTTC
-,TRBV28,-,11,TRBJ2-4,CASSTEDIQYF,TGTGCCAGCAGTACAGAGGACATTCAGTACTTC
-,TRBV3-1/TRBV3-2,-,14,TRBJ1-6,CASSQRQTNSPLHF,TGTGCCAGCAGCCAGAGACAGACTAATTCACCCCTCCACTTT
-,TRBV11-2,-,16,TRBJ1-2,CASSKGRFGLDYGYTF,TGTGCCAGCAGCAAAGGACGATTTGGGTTGGACTATGGCTACACCTTC
-,TRBV4-3,TRBD1,16,TRBJ1-2,CASSHLSGTGVYGYTF,TGCGCCAGCAGCCACCTATCCGGGACAGGGGTCTATGGCTACACCTTC
-,TRBV2,-,14,TRBJ1-1,CATQTRGMNTEAFF,TGTGCCACCCAAACCAGGGGAATGAACACTGAAGCTTTCTTT
-,TRBV6-6,-,13,TRBJ2-7,CASSYRLGYEQYF,TGTGCCAGCAGTTACCGATTGGGATACGAGCAGTACTTC
-,TRBV24-1,-,13,TRBJ1-2,CATSDSANYGYTF,TGTGCCACCAGTGATTCGGCTAACTATGGCTACACCTTC
-,TRBV6-2/TRBV6-3,-,13,TRBJ2-1,CASSYPPYNEQFF,TGTGCCAGCAGTTACCCCCCCTACAATGAGCAGTTCTTC
-,TRBV28,-,12,TRBJ2-7,CASGSGVYEQYF,TGTGCCAGCGGTTCTGGGGTCTACGAGCAGTACTTC
-,TRBV6-2/TRBV6-3,TRBD2,17,TRBJ2-2,CASSSRPSSGNTGELFF,TGTGCCAGCAGTTCCAGACCCTCTAGCGGGAACACCGGGGAGCTGTTTTTT
-,TRBV7-9,-,13,TRBJ2-1,CASRIQLGNEQFF,TGTGCCAGCCGCATACAACTAGGCAATGAGCAGTTCTTC
-,TRBV25-1,-,12,TRBJ1-6,CASSVINSPLHF,TGTGCCAGCAGTGTAATAAATTCACCCCTCCACTTT
-,TRBV12-3/TRBV12-4,TRBD1,13,TRBJ1-1,CASSDRENTEAFF,TGTGCCAGCAGTGACAGGGAGAACACTGAAGCTTTCTTT
-,TRBV6-5,-,12,TRBJ2-1,CASSPTASEQFF,TGTGCCAGCAGTCCGACGGCTAGTGAGCAGTTCTTC
-,TRBV5-4,TRBD1,14,TRBJ1-2,CASSAGQAGYGYTF,TGTGCCAGCAGCGCAGGACAGGCAGGGTATGGCTACACCTTC
few,TRBV6-5,-,14,TRBJ2-1,CASSYSGPYNEQFF,TGTGCCAGCAGTTACTCCGGTCCTTACAATGAGCAGTTCTTC
-,TRBV4-2,-,15,TRBJ1-5,CASSQQTGTYLPQHF,TGTGCCAGCAGCCAACAAACCGGGACATACCTGCCCCAGCATTTT
-,TRBV28,-,17,TRBJ1-4,CASSLRLGRGASEKLFF,TGTGCCAGCAGTTTAAGATTGGGTCGGGGGGCAAGCGAAAAACTGTTTTTT
-,TRBV4-1,TRBD1,16,TRBJ1-2,CASSQVGAGGNYGYTF,TGCGCCAGCAGCCAGGTTGGGGCAGGGGGTAACTATGGCTACACCTTC
-,TRBV18,-,14,TRBJ1-5,CASSTTASNQPQHF,TGTGCCAGCTCAACTACAGCTAGCAATCAGCCCCAGCATTTT
-,TRBV28,-,12,TRBJ1-2,CTSSFGTWGYTF,TGTACCAGCAGTTTTGGCACCTGGGGCTACACCTTC
-,TRBV7-2,-,10,TRBJ1-4,CASSLGVTSF,TGTGCCAGCAGCTTAGGGGTTACCTCTTTT
-,TRBV19,-,13,TRBJ1-1,CASSSQRGTEAFF,TGTGCCAGTAGTTCCCAAAGGGGGACTGAAGCTTTCTTT
-,TRBV12-3/TRBV12-4,TRBD1,12,TRBJ2-5,CASGTAQETQYF,TGTGCCAGCGGGACAGCTCAAGAGACCCAGTACTTC
-,TRBV30,TRBD1,14,TRBJ1-3,CASQKDRGGNTIYF,TGTGCCTCCCAAAAGGACAGGGGCGGGAACACCATATATTTT
-,TRBV11-3,-,14,TRBJ2-1,CASSFGSSYNEQFF,TGTGCCAGCAGCTTTGGGAGCTCCTACAATGAGCAGTTCTTC
-,TRBV5-1,TRBD2,17,TRBJ2-1,CASSPTAGLVSYNEQFF,TGCGCCAGCAGCCCCACAGCGGGACTAGTCTCCTACAATGAGCAGTTCTTC
-,TRBV4-2,TRBD1,16,TRBJ2-3,CASSRSGTGGDNTQYF,TGTGCCAGCAGCCGATCCGGGACAGGGGGCGATAATACGCAGTATTTT
-,TRBV2,TRBD1,15,TRBJ1-1,CASSEVTQGAAEAFF,TGTGCCAGCAGTGAAGTAACCCAGGGGGCGGCGGAAGCTTTCTTT
-,TRBV7-8,-,15,TRBJ2-1,CASSRFSGAVSEQFF,TGTGCCAGCAGCCGTTTTTCTGGGGCCGTAAGTGAGCAGTTCTTC
-,TRBV15,-,12,TRBJ2-1,CATSRDGTEQFF,TGTGCCACCAGCAGAGACGGGACGGAGCAGTTCTTC